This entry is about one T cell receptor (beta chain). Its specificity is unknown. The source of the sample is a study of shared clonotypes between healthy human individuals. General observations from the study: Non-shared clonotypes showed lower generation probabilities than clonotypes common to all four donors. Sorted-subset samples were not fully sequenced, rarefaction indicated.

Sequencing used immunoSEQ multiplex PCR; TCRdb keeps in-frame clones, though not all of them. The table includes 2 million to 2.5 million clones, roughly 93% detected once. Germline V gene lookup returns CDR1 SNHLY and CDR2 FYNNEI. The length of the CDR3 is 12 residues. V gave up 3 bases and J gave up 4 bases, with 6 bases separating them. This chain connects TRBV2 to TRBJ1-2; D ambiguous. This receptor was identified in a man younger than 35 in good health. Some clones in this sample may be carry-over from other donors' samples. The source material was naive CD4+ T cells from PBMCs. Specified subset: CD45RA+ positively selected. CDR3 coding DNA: TGTGCCAGCAGTGACGGCGCCTATGGCTACACCTTC. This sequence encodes CASSDGAYGYTF.